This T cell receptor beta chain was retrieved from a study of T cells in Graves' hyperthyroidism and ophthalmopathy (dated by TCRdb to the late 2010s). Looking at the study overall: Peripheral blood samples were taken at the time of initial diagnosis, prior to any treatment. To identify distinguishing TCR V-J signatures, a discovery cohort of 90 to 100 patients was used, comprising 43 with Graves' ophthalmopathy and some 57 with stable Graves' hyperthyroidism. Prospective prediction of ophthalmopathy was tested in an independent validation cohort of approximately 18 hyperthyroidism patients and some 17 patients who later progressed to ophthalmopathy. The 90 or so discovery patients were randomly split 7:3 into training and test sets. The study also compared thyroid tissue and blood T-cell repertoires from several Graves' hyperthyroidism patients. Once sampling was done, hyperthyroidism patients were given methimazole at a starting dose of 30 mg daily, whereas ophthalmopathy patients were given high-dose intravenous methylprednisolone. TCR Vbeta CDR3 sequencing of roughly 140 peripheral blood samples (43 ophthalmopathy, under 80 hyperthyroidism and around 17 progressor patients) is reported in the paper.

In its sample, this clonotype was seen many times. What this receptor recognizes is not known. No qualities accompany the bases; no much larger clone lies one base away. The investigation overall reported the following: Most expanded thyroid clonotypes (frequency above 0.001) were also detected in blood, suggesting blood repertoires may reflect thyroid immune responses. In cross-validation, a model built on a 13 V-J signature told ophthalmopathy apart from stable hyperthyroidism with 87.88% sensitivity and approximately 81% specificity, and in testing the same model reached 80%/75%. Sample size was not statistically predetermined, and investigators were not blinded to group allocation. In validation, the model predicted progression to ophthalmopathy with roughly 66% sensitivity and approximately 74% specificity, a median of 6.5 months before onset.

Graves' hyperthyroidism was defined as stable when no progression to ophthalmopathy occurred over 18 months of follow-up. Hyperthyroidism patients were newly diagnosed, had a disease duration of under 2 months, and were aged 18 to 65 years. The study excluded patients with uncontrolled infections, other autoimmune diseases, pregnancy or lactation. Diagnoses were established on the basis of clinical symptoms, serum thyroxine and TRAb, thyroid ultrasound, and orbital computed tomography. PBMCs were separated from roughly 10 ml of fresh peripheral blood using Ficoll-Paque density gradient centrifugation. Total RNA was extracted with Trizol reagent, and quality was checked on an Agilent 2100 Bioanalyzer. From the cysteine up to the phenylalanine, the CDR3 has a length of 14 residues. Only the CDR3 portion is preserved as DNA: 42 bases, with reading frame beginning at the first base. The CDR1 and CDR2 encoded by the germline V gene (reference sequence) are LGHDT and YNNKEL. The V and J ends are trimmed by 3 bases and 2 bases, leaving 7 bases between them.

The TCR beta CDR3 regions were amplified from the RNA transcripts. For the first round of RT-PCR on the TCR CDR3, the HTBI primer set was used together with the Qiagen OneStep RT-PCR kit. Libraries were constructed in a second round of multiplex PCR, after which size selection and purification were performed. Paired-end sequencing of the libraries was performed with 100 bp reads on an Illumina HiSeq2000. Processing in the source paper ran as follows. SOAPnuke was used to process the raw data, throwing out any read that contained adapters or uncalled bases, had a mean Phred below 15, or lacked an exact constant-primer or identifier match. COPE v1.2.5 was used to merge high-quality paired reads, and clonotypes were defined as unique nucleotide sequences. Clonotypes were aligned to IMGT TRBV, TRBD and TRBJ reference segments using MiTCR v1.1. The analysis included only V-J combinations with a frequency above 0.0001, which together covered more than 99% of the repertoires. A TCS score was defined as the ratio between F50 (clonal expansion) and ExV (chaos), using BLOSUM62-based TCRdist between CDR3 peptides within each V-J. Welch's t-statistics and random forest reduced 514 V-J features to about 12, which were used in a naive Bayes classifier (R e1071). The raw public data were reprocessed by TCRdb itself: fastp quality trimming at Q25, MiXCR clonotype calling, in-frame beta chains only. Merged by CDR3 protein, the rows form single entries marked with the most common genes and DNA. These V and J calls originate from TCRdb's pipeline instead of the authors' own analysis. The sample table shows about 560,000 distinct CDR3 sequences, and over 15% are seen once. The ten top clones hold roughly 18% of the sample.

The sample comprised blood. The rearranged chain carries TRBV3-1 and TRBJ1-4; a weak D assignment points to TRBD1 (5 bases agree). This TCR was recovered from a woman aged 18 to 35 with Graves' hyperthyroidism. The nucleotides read TGTGCCAGCAGCCAGAAGGGGACTAATGAAAAACTGTTTTTT. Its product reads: CASSQKGTNEKLFF.